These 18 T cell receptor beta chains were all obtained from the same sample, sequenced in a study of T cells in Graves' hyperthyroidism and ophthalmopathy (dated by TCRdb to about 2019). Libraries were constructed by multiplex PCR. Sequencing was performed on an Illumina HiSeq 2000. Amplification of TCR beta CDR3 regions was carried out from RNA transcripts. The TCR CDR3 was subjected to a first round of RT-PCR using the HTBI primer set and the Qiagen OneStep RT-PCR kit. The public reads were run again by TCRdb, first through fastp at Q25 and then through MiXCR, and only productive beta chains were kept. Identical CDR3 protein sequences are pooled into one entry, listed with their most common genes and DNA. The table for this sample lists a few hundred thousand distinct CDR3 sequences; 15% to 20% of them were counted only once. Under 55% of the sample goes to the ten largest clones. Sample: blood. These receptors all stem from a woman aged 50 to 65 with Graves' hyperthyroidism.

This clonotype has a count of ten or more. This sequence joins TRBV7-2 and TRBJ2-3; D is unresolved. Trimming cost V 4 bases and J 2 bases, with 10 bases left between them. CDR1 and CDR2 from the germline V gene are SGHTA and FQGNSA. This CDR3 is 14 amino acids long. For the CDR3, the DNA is TGTGCCAGCAGCTCACGACCCGACACAGATACGCAGTATTTT. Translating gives CASSSRPDTDTQYF.

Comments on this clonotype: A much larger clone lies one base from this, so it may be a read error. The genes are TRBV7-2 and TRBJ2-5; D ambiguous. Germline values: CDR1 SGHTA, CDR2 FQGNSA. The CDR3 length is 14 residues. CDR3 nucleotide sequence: TGTGCCAGCAGCTACCATGGTTCCCAAGAGACCCAGCACTTC. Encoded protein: CASSYHGSQETQHF.

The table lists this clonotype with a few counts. As DNA, the CDR3 is TGTGCCAGCAGCCGTTCTATTAGCTGGGAGCAGTTCTTC. This translates into CASSRSISWEQFF. The chain links TRBV14 to TRBJ2-1; D gene ambiguous. V was trimmed by 4 bases and J by 10 bases, leaving 14 bases between them. CDR3 size: 13 residues. CDR1 is SGHDN, CDR2 FVKESK, per germline.

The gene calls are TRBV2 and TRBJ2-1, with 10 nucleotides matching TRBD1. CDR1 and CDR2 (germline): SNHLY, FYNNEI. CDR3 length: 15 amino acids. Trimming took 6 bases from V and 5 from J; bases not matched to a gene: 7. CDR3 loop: CASRPAGTGDNEQFF. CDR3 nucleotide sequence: TGTGCCAGCAGGCCAGCCGGGACAGGGGACAATGAGCAGTTCTTC. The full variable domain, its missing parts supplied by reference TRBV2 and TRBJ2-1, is EPEVTQTPSHQVTQMGQEVILRCVPISNHLYFYWYRQILGQKVEFLVSFYNNEISEKSEIFDDQFSVERPDGSNFTLKIRSTKLEDSAMYFCASRPAGTGDNEQFFGPGTRLTVL.

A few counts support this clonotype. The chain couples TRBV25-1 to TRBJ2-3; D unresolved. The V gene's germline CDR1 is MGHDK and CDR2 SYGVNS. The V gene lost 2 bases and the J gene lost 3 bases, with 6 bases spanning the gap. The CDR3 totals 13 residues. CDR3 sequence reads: CASSEKVTDTQYF. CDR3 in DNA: TGTGCCAGCAGTGAAAAGGTGACAGATACGCAGTATTTT. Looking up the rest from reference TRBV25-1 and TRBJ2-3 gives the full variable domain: EADIYQTPRYLVIGTGKKITLECSQTMGHDKMYWYQQDPGMELHLIHYSYGVNSTEKGDLSSESTVSRIRTEHFPLTLESARPSHTSQYLCASSEKVTDTQYFGPGTRLTVL.

CDR3 region: CASSSDRFYNEQFF. As DNA, the CDR3 is TGTGCCAGCAGCTCAGACAGGTTTTACAATGAGCAGTTCTTC. V gene TRBV7-6 combines with J gene TRBJ2-1; D may be TRBD1 (6 bases). V was shortened by 4 bases and J by 4 bases, with 11 bases between the two germline ends. The germline gives CDR1 SGHVS, CDR2 FNYEAQ. This CDR3 has 14 residues.

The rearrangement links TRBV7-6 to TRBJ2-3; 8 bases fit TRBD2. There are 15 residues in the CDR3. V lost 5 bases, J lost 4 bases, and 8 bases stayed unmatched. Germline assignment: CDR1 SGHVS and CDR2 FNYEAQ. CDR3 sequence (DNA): TGTGCCAGCAGCACGATAGCGGGGCAATCAGATACGCAGTATTTT. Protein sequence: CASSTIAGQSDTQYF.

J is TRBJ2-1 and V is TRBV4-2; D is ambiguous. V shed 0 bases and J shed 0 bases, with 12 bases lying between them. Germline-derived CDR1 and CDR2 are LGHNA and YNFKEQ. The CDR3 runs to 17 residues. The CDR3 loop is CASSQERPPSSYNEQFF. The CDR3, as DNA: TGTGCCAGCAGCCAAGAACGGCCGCCGAGCTCCTACAATGAGCAGTTCTTC.

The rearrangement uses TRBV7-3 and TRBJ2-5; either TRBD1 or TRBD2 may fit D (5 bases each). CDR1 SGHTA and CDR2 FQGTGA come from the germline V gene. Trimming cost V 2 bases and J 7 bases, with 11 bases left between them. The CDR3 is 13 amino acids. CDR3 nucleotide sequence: TGTGCCAGCAGCTTACAACAGAGGGGGACCCAGTACTTC. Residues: CASSLQQRGTQYF.

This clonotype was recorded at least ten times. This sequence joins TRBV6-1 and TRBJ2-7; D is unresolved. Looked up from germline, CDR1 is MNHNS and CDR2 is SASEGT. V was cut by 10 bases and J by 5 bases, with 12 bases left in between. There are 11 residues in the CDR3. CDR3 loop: CATGPGNEQYF. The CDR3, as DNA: TGTGCCACCGGGCCCGGAAACGAGCAGTACTTC.

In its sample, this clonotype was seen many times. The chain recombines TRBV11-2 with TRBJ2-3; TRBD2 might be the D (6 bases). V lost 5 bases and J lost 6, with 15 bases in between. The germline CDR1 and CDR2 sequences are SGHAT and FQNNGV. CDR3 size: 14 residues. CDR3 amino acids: CASSPGTVGDTQYF. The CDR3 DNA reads TGTGCCAGCAGCCCCGGGACTGTCGGGGATACGCAGTATTTT. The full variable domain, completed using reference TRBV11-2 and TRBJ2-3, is EAGVAQSPRYKIIEKRQSVAFWCNPISGHATLYWYQQILGQGPKLLIQFQNNGVVDDSQLPKDRFSAERLKGVDSTLKIQPAKLEDSAVYLCASSPGTVGDTQYFGPGTRLTVL.

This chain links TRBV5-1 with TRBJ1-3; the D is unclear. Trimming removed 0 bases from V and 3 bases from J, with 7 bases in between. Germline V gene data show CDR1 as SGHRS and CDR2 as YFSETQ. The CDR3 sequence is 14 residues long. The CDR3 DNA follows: TGCGCCAGCAGCTTGGGCGTCCGTGGAAACACCATATATTTT. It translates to CASSLGVRGNTIYF.

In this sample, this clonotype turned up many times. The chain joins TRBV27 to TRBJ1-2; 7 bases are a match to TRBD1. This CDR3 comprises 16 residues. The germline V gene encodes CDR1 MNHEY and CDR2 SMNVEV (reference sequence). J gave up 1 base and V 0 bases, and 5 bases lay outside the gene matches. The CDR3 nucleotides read TGTGCCAGCAGTTTATCCTTGGACAGGATTAACTATGGCTACACCTTC. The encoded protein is CASSLSLDRINYGYTF.

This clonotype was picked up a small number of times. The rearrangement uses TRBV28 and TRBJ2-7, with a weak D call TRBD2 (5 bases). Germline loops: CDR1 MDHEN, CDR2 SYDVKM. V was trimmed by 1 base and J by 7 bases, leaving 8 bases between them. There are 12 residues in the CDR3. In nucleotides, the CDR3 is TGTGCCAGCAGTTTATACGGGGAGGAGCAGTACTTC. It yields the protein CASSLYGEEQYF.

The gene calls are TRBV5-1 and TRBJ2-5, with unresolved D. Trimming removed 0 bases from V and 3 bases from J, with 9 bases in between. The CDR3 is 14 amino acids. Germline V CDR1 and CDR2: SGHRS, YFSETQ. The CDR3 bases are TGCGCCAGCAGCTTGGTGGTGGTAGAAGAGACCCAGTACTTC. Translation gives CASSLVVVEETQYF.

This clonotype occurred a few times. CDR3 nucleotides: TGTGCCAGCTCACCCTCGCCAATCCCAGGGGGTGAAGCTTTCTTT. Its protein product is CASSPSPIPGGEAFF. V usage is TRBV18 and J usage is TRBJ1-1, with 7 bases aligning to TRBD1. V trimming: 3 bases; J trimming: 7 bases; junction bases outside the gene matches: 11. The CDR3 is made up of 15 amino acids. Germline V gene sequence: CDR1 KGHSH, CDR2 LQKENI.

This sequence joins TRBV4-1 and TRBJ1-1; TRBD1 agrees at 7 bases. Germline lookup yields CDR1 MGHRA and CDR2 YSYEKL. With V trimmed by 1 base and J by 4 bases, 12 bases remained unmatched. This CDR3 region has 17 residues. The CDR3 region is CASSQVPRTGDFTEAFF. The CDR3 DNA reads TGCGCCAGCAGCCAAGTCCCCAGGACAGGTGATTTCACTGAAGCTTTCTTT.

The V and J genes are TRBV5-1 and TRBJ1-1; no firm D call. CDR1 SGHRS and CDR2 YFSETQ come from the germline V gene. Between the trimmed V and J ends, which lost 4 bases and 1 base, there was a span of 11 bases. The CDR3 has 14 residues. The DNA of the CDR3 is TGCGCCAGCAGCCTCGACGGCCAGAACACTGAAGCTTTCTTT. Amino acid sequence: CASSLDGQNTEAFF.